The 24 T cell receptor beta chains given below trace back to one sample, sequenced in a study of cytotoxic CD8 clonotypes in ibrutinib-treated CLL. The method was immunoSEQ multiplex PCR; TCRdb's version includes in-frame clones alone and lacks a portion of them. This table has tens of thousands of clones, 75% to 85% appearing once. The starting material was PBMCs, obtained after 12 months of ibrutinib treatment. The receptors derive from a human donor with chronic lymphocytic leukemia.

CDR3 in amino acids: CASSLAGPYGYTF. The CDR3 region has the DNA TGTGCCAGCAGCTTGGCAGGGCCCTATGGCTACACCTTC. The V and J genes are TRBV5-6 and TRBJ1-2; D perhaps matches TRBD1 (5 bases). The CDR3 covers 13 residues. The germline V gene encodes CDR1 SGHDT and CDR2 YYEEEE. V was clipped by 0 bases and J by 4 bases, with 7 bases between them.

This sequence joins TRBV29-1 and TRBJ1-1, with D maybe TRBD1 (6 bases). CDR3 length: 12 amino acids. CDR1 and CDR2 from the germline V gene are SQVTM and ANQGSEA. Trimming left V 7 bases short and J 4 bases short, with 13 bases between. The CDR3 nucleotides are TGCAGCGCATTTACAGGGTCCACTGAAGCTTTCTTT. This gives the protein CSAFTGSTEAFF.

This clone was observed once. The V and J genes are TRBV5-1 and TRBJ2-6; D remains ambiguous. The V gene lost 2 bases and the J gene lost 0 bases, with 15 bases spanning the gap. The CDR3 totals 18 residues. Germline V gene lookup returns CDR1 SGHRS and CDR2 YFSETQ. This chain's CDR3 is CASSFTTGLHSGANVLTF. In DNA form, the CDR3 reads TGCGCCAGCAGCTTTACTACCGGGCTCCACTCTGGGGCCAACGTCCTGACTTTC. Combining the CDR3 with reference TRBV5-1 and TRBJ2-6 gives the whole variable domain KAGVTQTPRYLIKTRGQQVTLSCSPISGHRSVSWYQQTPGQGLQFLFEYFSETQRNKGNFPGRFSGRQFSNSRSEMNVSTLELGDSALYLCASSFTTGLHSGANVLTFGAGSRLTVL.

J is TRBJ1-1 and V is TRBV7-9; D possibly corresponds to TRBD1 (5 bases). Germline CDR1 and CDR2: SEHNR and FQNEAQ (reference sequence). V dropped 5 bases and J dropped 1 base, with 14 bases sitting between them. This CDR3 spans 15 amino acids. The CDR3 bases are TGTGCCAGCAGCCCCTCGCGGGGGGAGAACACTGAAGCTTTCTTT. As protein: CASSPSRGENTEAFF.

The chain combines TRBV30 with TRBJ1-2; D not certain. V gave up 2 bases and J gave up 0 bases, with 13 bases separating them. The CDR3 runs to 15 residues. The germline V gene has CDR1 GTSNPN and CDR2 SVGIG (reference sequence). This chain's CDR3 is CAWSPTLAPNYGYTF. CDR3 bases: TGTGCCTGGAGTCCCACCCTTGCCCCTAACTATGGCTACACCTTC.

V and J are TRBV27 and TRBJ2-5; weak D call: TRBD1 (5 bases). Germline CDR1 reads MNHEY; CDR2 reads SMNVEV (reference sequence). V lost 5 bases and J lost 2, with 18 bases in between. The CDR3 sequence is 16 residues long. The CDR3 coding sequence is TGTGCCAGCAGTCCCTTTAGAGCAGGGCCTCAAGAGACCCAGTACTTC. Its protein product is CASSPFRAGPQETQYF.

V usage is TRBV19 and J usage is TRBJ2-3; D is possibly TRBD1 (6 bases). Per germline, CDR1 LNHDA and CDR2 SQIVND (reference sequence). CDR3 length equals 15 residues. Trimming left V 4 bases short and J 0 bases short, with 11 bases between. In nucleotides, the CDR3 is TGTGCCAGTAGTACGACAGGAGCTAGCACAGATACGCAGTATTTT. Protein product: CASSTTGASTDTQYF. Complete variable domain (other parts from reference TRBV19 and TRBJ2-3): DGGITQSPKYLFRKEGQNVTLSCEQNLNHDAMYWYRQDPGQGLRLIYYSQIVNDFQKGDIAEGYSVSREKKESFPLTVTSAQKNPTAFYLCASSTTGASTDTQYFGPGTRLTVL.

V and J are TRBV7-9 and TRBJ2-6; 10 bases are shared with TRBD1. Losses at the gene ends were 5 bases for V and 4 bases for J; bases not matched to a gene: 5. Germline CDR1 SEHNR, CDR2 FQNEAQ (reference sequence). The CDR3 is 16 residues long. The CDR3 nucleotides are TGTGCCAGCAGCGGAGACAGGGGGCCCGGGGCCAACGTCCTGACTTTC. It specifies CASSGDRGPGANVLTF.

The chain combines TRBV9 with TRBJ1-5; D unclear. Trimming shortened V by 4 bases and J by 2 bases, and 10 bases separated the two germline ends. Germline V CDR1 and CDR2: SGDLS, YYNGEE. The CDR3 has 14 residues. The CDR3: CASSPGIGNQPQHF. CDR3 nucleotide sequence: TGTGCCAGCAGCCCGGGGATCGGCAATCAGCCCCAGCATTTT.

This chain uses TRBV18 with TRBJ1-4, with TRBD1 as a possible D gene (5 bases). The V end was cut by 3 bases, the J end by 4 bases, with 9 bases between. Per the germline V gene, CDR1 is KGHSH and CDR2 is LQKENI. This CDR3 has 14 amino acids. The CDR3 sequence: CASSPTGDNEKLFF. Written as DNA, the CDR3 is TGTGCCAGCTCACCTACGGGGGATAATGAAAAACTGTTTTTT.

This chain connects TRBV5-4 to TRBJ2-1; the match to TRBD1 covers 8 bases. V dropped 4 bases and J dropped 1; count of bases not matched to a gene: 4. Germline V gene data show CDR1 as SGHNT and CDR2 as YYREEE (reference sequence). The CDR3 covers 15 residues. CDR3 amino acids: CASSTDRGSYNEQFF. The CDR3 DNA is TGTGCCAGCAGCACCGACAGGGGTTCCTACAATGAGCAGTTCTTC.

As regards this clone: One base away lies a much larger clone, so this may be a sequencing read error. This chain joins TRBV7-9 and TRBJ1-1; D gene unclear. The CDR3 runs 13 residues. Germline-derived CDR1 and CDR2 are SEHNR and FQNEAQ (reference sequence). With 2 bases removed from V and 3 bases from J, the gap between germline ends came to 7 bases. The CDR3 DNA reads TGTGCCAGCAGCTTACAGGCAGACACTGAAGCTTTCTTT. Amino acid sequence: CASSLQADTEAFF.

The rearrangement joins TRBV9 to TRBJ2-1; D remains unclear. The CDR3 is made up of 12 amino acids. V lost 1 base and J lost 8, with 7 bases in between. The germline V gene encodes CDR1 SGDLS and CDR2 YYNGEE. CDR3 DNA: TGTGCCAGCAGCGTAAACGATGATGAGCAGTTCTTC. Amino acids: CASSVNDDEQFF. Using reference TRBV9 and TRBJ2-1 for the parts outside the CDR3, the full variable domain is DSGVTQTPKHLITATGQRVTLRCSPRSGDLSVYWYQQSLDQGLQFLIQYYNGEERAKGNILERFSAQQFPDLHSELNLSSLELGDSALYFCASSVNDDEQFFGPGTRLTVL.

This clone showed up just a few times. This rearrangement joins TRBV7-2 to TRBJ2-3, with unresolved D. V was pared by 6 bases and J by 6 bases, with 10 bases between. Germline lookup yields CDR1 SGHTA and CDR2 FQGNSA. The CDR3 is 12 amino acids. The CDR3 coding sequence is TGTGCCAGCAGTCCTTCTCTGGATACGCAGTATTTT. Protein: CASSPSLDTQYF.

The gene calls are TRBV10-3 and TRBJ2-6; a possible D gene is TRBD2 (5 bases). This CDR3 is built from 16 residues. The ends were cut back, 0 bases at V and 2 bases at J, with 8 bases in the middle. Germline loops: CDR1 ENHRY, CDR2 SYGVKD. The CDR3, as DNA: TGTGCCATCAGTGAGTCCCCGGGGACTGGGGCCAACGTCCTGACTTTC. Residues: CAISESPGTGANVLTF.

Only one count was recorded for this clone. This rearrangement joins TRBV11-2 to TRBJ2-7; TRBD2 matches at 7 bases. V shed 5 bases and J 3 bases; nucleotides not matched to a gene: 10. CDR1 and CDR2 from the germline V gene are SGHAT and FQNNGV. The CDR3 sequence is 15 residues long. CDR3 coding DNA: TGTGCCAGCAGCACCCGGACTAGTCGGGACTACGAGCAGTACTTC. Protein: CASSTRTSRDYEQYF.

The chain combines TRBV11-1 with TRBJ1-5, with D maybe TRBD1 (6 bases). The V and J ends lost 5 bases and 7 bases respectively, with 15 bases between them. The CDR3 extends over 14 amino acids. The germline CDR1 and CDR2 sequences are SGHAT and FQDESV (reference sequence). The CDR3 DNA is TGTGCCAGCAGCCCCCCCCGGACAGACCAGCCCCAGCATTTT. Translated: CASSPPRTDQPQHF.

This chain's CDR3 is CASSQTVTTGELFF. CDR3 DNA: TGCGCCAGCAGCCAGACAGTTACCACCGGGGAGCTGTTTTTT. The J gene is TRBJ2-2, the V gene TRBV5-1; possibly TRBD1 for D (5 bases). Germline CDR1 reads SGHRS; CDR2 reads YFSETQ. The CDR3 contains 14 residues. Trimming left V 4 bases short and J 4 bases short, with 11 bases between.

The chain's CDR3 is CASSPRGASGVTDTQYF. The CDR3 DNA sequence: TGTGCCAGCAGCCCCCGCGGGGCTAGCGGGGTTACAGATACGCAGTATTTT. The V gene is TRBV5-6, the J gene TRBJ2-3; 9 positions agree with TRBD2. V dropped 4 bases and J dropped 3; count of bases not matched to a gene: 12. The CDR3 totals 17 residues. Germline loops: CDR1 SGHDT, CDR2 YYEEEE.

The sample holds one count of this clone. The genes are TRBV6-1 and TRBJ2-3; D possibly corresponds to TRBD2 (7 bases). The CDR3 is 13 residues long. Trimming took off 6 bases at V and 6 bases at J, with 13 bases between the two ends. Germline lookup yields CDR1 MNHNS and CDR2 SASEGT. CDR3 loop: CASRSEGGDTQYF. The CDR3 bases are TGTGCCAGCAGAAGTGAGGGGGGGGATACGCAGTATTTT.

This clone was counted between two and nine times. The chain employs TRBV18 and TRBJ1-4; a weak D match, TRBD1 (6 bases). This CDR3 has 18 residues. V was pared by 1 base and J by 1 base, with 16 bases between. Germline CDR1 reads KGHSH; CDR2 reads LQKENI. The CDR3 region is CASSPRVLDSITNEKLFF. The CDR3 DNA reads TGTGCCAGCTCACCACGGGTCCTGGACAGCATAACTAATGAAAAACTGTTTTTT.

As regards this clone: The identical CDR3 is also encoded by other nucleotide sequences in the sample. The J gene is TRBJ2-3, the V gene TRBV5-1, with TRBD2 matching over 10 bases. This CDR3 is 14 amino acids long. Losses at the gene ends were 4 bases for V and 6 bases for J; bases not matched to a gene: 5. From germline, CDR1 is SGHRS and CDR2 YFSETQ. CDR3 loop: CASSGLAGADTQYF. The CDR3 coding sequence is TGCGCCAGCAGCGGGCTAGCGGGAGCCGATACGCAGTATTTT.

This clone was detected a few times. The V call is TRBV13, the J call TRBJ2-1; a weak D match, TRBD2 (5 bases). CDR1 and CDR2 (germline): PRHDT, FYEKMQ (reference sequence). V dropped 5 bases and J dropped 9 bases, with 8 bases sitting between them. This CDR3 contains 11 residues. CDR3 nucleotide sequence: TGTGCCAGCAGCGCGAGCGGTGAGCAGTTCTTC. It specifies CASSASGEQFF.

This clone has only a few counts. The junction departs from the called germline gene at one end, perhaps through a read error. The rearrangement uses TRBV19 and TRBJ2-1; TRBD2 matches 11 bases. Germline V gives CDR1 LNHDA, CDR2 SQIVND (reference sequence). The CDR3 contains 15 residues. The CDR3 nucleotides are TGTGCCAGTAGAATAGCGGGAGGGCCTCGGAATGAGCAGTTCTTC. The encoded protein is CASRIAGGPRNEQFF.